Listed here are 10 T cell receptor beta chains from one sample, sequenced in a study of radiotherapy plus CTLA-4 blockade in lung cancer. Data came from immunoSEQ multiplex PCR; TCRdb stores just in-frame clones and leaves some out. The repertoire holds more than 95,000 clones, with approximately 72% as singletons. The sequenced sample was peripheral blood, obtained from a patient treated with radiotherapy plus ipilimumab. Receptors originate from a human donor with non-small cell lung cancer who had a partial response to radiotherapy plus ipilimumab. Some clones in this sample may be carry-over from other donors' samples.

The rearrangement uses TRBV5-4 and TRBJ2-7, with TRBD1 matching over 8 bases. CDR1 and CDR2 from the germline V gene are SGHNT and YYREEE (reference sequence). Trimming at V came to 0 bases and at J to 6 bases, leaving 5 bases not matched to a gene. This CDR3 comprises 14 residues. CDR3 sequence (DNA): TGTGCCAGCAGCTTGGTTTCAGGGGGCTCCGAGCAGTACTTC. This gives the protein CASSLVSGGSEQYF. Drawing the rest from reference TRBV5-4 and TRBJ2-7, the complete variable domain is ETGVTQSPTHLIKTRGQQVTLRCSSQSGHNTVSWYQQALGQGPQFIFQYYREEENGRGNFPPRFSGLQFPNYSSELNVNALELDDSALYLCASSLVSGGSEQYFGPGTRLTVT.

The J gene is TRBJ1-1, the V gene TRBV5-1; unclear D gene. Trimming left V 3 bases short and J 1 base short, with 13 bases between. CDR1 and CDR2 from the germline V gene are SGHRS and YFSETQ. The CDR3 contains 15 residues. The CDR3 sequence: CASSSRNSRNTEAFF. The CDR3 nucleotides are TGCGCCAGCAGCTCCCGAAACTCCCGGAACACTGAAGCTTTCTTT. The full variable domain, completed using reference TRBV5-1 and TRBJ1-1, is KAGVTQTPRYLIKTRGQQVTLSCSPISGHRSVSWYQQTPGQGLQFLFEYFSETQRNKGNFPGRFSGRQFSNSRSEMNVSTLELGDSALYLCASSSRNSRNTEAFFGQGTRLTVV.

This rearrangement joins TRBV4-3 to TRBJ2-3; weak D call: TRBD2 (6 bases). Germline V lookup: CDR1 LGHNA, CDR2 YSLEER. CDR3 length: 16 amino acids. Trimming cost V 0 bases and J 0 bases, with 10 bases left between them. In DNA form, the CDR3 reads TGCGCCAGCAGCCAAGAAGGTAGCGGAAGCACAGATACGCAGTATTTT. It translates to CASSQEGSGSTDTQYF.

The chain combines TRBV4-2 with TRBJ1-1; the D gene is possibly TRBD1 (6 bases). Trimming removed 4 bases at V and 8 bases at J, with 14 bases between. The CDR3 is made up of 13 amino acids. Germline-derived CDR1 and CDR2 are LGHNA and YNFKEQ. In DNA form, the CDR3 reads TGTGCCAGCAGCCCCCGACAGGATACAGAAGCTTTCTTT. It translates to CASSPRQDTEAFF.

The chain recombines TRBV2 with TRBJ1-4; a possible D gene is TRBD1 (6 bases). Trimming cost V 6 bases and J 8 bases, with 19 bases left between them. The CDR3 has 15 residues. CDR1 is SNHLY, CDR2 FYNNEI, per germline. CDR3 bases: TGTGCCAGCAGCCTTGTCAGGGGAGCTAGGGAAAAACTGTTTTTT. As protein: CASSLVRGAREKLFF.

This chain uses TRBV10-3 with TRBJ2-7; possibly TRBD2 for D (6 bases). The CDR3 extends over 12 amino acids. The ends were cut back, 3 bases at V and 12 bases at J, with 15 bases in the middle. The V gene's germline CDR1 is ENHRY and CDR2 SYGVKD. In DNA form, the CDR3 reads TGTGCCATCAGTGAACTAGCCCGAGCAGTGTACTTC. It translates to CAISELARAVYF.

The J gene is TRBJ1-3, the V gene TRBV11-2, with D uncertain. The germline V gene has CDR1 SGHAT and CDR2 FQNNGV. V shed 3 bases and J shed 11 bases, with 17 bases lying between them. The CDR3 is 14 residues long. The CDR3 loop reads CASSFGSARSAIYF. CDR3 bases: TGTGCCAGCAGCTTCGGGTCTGCCCGGTCGGCCATATATTTT.

The chain recombines TRBV19 with TRBJ1-4, with 7 bases fitting TRBD1. V shed 5 bases and J 4 bases; nucleotides not matched to a gene: 4. CDR1 and CDR2 from the germline V gene are LNHDA and SQIVND (reference sequence). This CDR3 has 14 amino acids. Here the CDR3 reads CASSRGQVNEKLFF. The CDR3 DNA sequence: TGTGCCAGTAGTCGTGGACAGGTTAATGAAAAACTGTTTTTT.

The chain links TRBV5-8 to TRBJ1-1, with 8 nucleotides matching TRBD1. The CDR3 has 14 amino acids. V dropped 3 bases and J dropped 5; count of bases not matched to a gene: 6. From germline, CDR1 is SGHTS and CDR2 YDEGEE. In DNA, the CDR3 is TGTGCCAGCAGCTCCGGACAGGGAGGAACTGAAGCTTTCTTT. It codes for CASSSGQGGTEAFF.

The CDR3 is CASSPLWSIETQYF. DNA of the CDR3: TGTGCCAGCAGTCCCTTGTGGTCTATAGAGACCCAGTACTTC. The chain combines TRBV7-2 with TRBJ2-5; no definite D call. The germline gives CDR1 SGHTA, CDR2 FQGNSA. The V and J ends lost 6 bases and 4 bases respectively, with 15 bases between them. The CDR3 sequence is 14 residues long.